These 13 T cell receptor beta chains were sequenced from one sample in a study of early T cells in non-severe SARS-CoV-2 infection. Each CDR3 protein is one row after TCRdb ran MiXCR on the 5' RACE reads. In the table there are about 60,000 distinct CDR3 sequences, less than 20% of which are singletons. This specimen was whole blood, taken at baseline. These receptors originate from an adult who was a healthcare worker with PCR-confirmed SARS-CoV-2 infection or an uninfected control (not recorded which).

In DNA, the CDR3 is TGTGCCAGCAGCTTGCCCCCTGCTCGGGCTGAATCCTACAATGAGCAGTTCTTC. It codes for CASSLPPARAESYNEQFF. The chain couples TRBV5-6 to TRBJ2-1; no clear D gene. The CDR3 covers 18 residues. V dropped 1 base and J dropped 1 base, with 18 bases sitting between them. CDR1 is SGHDT, CDR2 YYEEEE, per germline.

The chain employs TRBV29-1 and TRBJ2-5; a possible D gene is TRBD2 (6 bases). The germline V gene encodes CDR1 SQVTM and CDR2 ANQGSEA. V lost 6 bases, J lost 10 bases, and 21 bases lay in between. The CDR3 is made up of 13 amino acids. The CDR3 protein is CSVTPTAGLVQYF. The CDR3 DNA follows: TGCAGCGTCACACCAACCGCGGGGCTTGTCCAGTACTTC.

This clonotype showed up just a few times. V and J are TRBV4-2 and TRBJ1-2; TRBD1 is a possible D gene (6 bases). The CDR3 totals 15 residues. Germline-derived CDR1 and CDR2 are LGHNA and YNFKEQ. V shed 0 bases and J shed 6 bases, with 14 bases lying between them. CDR3 in amino acids: CASSQDIVRGHGYTF. CDR3 nucleotide sequence: TGTGCCAGCAGCCAAGATATCGTCAGGGGCCATGGCTACACCTTC.

In this sample, this clonotype turned up many times. V and J are TRBV10-3 and TRBJ2-1; TRBD1 matches at 9 bases. With V trimmed by 3 bases and J by 5 bases, 8 bases remained unmatched. The length of the CDR3 is 16 residues. Germline V CDR1 and CDR2: ENHRY, SYGVKD. CDR3 protein: CAISDSPGTGNNEQFF. CDR3 DNA sequence: TGTGCCATCAGTGATTCACCCGGGACAGGGAACAATGAGCAGTTCTTC.

This clonotype was detected only a few times. This chain connects TRBV20-1 to TRBJ1-1; unclear D gene. The CDR3 extends over 13 amino acids. Between the trimmed V and J ends, which lost 0 bases and 8 bases, there was a span of 13 bases. CDR1 is DFQATT, CDR2 SNEGSKA, per germline (reference sequence). Written as DNA, the CDR3 is TGCAGTGCTAGAGACCAATTACGGAGGGAAGCTTTCTTT. It yields the protein CSARDQLRREAFF.

This clonotype has a count of ten or more. This rearrangement joins TRBV20-1 to TRBJ2-3; 10 bases fit TRBD2. Trimming at V came to 6 bases and at J to 4 bases, leaving 7 bases not matched to a gene. The CDR3 is 14 residues long. Germline V lookup: CDR1 DFQATT, CDR2 SNEGSKA (reference sequence). This CDR3 reads CSAVIAGGPDTQYF. The DNA for the CDR3 is TGCAGTGCGGTCATAGCGGGGGGCCCAGATACGCAGTATTTT.

The chain uses TRBV11-2 and TRBJ1-1; 9 bases match TRBD1. There are 16 residues in the CDR3. V trimming: 3 bases; J trimming: 1 base; junction bases outside the gene matches: 6. Germline CDR1 and CDR2: SGHAT and FQNNGV. The CDR3 protein is CASSFRPGQGNTEAFF. The CDR3 region has the DNA TGTGCCAGCAGCTTTCGTCCGGGACAGGGGAACACTGAAGCTTTCTTT.

The rearrangement joins TRBV5-4 to TRBJ2-7, with 9 bases that match TRBD1. Germline CDR1 and CDR2: SGHNT and YYREEE (reference sequence). V was clipped by 4 bases and J by 5 bases; unmatched bases: 4. The CDR3 totals 13 residues. The CDR3 DNA sequence: TGTGCCAGCAGCCAGGGACAGGGCCACGAGCAGTACTTC. Translation: CASSQGQGHEQYF.

This chain links TRBV28 with TRBJ1-2; 8 bases map to TRBD1. CDR1 MDHEN and CDR2 SYDVKM come from the germline V gene. The V gene end was trimmed by 2 bases and the J gene end by 3 bases; junction bases not matched to a gene: 5. The CDR3 extends over 15 amino acids. CDR3 region: CASSLPSTGDYGYTF. In DNA, the CDR3 is TGTGCCAGCAGTTTACCCTCGACAGGGGACTATGGCTACACCTTC.

Written as DNA, the CDR3 is TGTGCCAGCAGGCGTGGGGGGGCCAACGTCCTGACTTTC. It yields the protein CASRRGGANVLTF. The chain employs TRBV12-3 or TRBV12-4 and TRBJ2-6, with unresolved D. This CDR3 is built from 13 residues. V gave up 6 bases and J gave up 4 bases, with 7 bases separating them.

This clonotype is large (0.1 to 1%) within its sample. V is TRBV5-6 and J is TRBJ2-1, with 10 bases that match TRBD2. Unmatched junction bases numbered 2, after V lost 2 bases and J lost 6 bases. The CDR3 is 14 residues long. Germline CDR1 SGHDT, CDR2 YYEEEE. CDR3 in DNA: TGTGCCAGCAGCTTATGGACTAGCGGCAATGAGCAGTTCTTC. It encodes CASSLWTSGNEQFF.

This sequence joins TRBV7-9 and TRBJ2-7; D is unclear. This CDR3 comprises 14 residues. V lost 5 bases to trimming and J lost 5 bases, with 16 bases between them. Germline CDR1 and CDR2: SEHNR and FQNEAQ (reference sequence). The CDR3 loop reads CASSQPTRSDEQYF. CDR3 DNA sequence: TGTGCCAGCAGCCAACCGACGAGGTCCGACGAGCAGTACTTC.

This clonotype has only a few counts. The chain joins TRBV5-1 to TRBJ1-1; no clear D gene. There are 13 residues in the CDR3. Trimming removed 2 bases from V and 2 bases from J, with 7 bases in between. Germline values: CDR1 SGHRS, CDR2 YFSETQ. The CDR3 DNA reads as TGCGCCAGCAGCTTAGGCGAAAACACTGAAGCTTTCTTT. This encodes CASSLGENTEAFF.